Shown below are 16 T cell receptor beta chains from a single sample sequenced in a study of Graves' ophthalmopathy and Graves' hyperthyroidism. CDR3 regions of TCR beta were amplified from RNA transcripts. Investigators did first-round RT-PCR with HTBI primers, then second-round multiplex PCR. TCRdb called the multiplex PCR reads again in MiXCR, with one record for every CDR3 protein. The repertoire consists of roughly 480,000 distinct CDR3 sequences, with around 15% occurring once and the leading ten covering about a tenth. Sequenced material: blood. The receptors originated from a woman in her 30s with Graves' ophthalmopathy.

The sample holds many counts of this clonotype. J is TRBJ2-7 and V is TRBV15, with a weak D call TRBD2 (7 bases). The CDR3 has 16 residues. V lost 5 bases and J lost 0, with 17 bases in between. Germline loops: CDR1 LNHNV, CDR2 YYDKDF (reference sequence). DNA of the CDR3: TGTGCCACCAGCGGAATCGCGGGGGCTAACTCCTACGAGCAGTACTTC. The encoded protein is CATSGIAGANSYEQYF.

This clonotype was seen repeatedly, ten times or more. This rearrangement joins TRBV6-5 to TRBJ2-7, with D perhaps given as TRBD1 or TRBD2 (5 bases each). The CDR3 loop spans 17 amino acids. Between the trimmed V and J ends, which lost 0 bases and 2 bases, there was a span of 17 bases. The V gene's germline CDR1 is MNHEY and CDR2 SVGAGI. The DNA for the CDR3 is TGTGCCAGCAGTTACTCGATTAGCGAGGGGACGCCCTACGAGCAGTACTTC. It codes for CASSYSISEGTPYEQYF.

At least ten counts were recorded for this clonotype. The chain combines TRBV7-9 with TRBJ1-1; TRBD1 is a possible D gene (5 bases). CDR3 length: 13 residues. In germline, CDR1 is SEHNR, CDR2 FQNEAQ (reference sequence). Trimming stripped 4 bases from V and 7 bases from J, with 13 bases between. DNA of the CDR3: TGTGCCAGCAGCTCCGACCCGGGGGATGAAGCTTTCTTT. Translating gives CASSSDPGDEAFF.

The chain combines TRBV3-1 with TRBJ1-2; weak D call: TRBD1 (6 bases). The CDR3 covers 15 residues. CDR1 is LGHDT and CDR2 is YNNKEL in the germline V gene (reference sequence). The ends were cut back, 0 bases at V and 4 bases at J, with 12 bases in the middle. CDR3 protein: CASSQDGRGGYGYTF. The CDR3 nucleotides are TGTGCCAGCAGCCAAGACGGCAGGGGCGGCTATGGCTACACCTTC.

This chain links TRBV7-6 with TRBJ2-2; D might be TRBD1 (6 bases). The germline CDR1 and CDR2 sequences are SGHVS and FNYEAQ. V was clipped by 3 bases and J by 0 bases, with 11 bases between them. The CDR3 is made up of 16 amino acids. The CDR3 sequence: CASSLQGPPNTGELFF. In DNA form, the CDR3 reads TGTGCCAGCAGCTTGCAGGGGCCCCCGAACACCGGGGAGCTGTTTTTT.

The sample holds many counts of this clonotype. The chain is built from TRBV29-1 and TRBJ1-1; unclear D gene. From germline, CDR1 is SQVTM and CDR2 ANQGSEA. The V end was cut by 7 bases, the J end by 1 base, with 4 bases between. The CDR3 has 10 residues. CDR3 sequence reads: CSAKNTEAFF. In nucleotides, the CDR3 is TGCAGCGCCAAGAACACTGAAGCTTTCTTT.

This clonotype was counted at least ten times. This may stem from a read error, because a much larger clone lies one nucleotide away. The chain has TRBV6-1 and TRBJ2-6, with a possible D match to TRBD2 (5 bases). CDR1 and CDR2 (germline): MNHNS, SASEGT. Trimming cost V 5 bases and J 0 bases, with 11 bases left between them. The CDR3 length is 16 residues. In nucleotides, the CDR3 is TGTGCCAGCAGTACAACAGAGGGCTCTGGGGCCAACGTCCTGACTTTC. Encoded protein: CASSTTEGSGANVLTF.

The sample holds a few counts of this clonotype. The CDR3 DNA is TGTGCCAGCAAATTCCCGGGACAGGGGGACTCCTACGAGCAGTACTTC. This codes for CASKFPGQGDSYEQYF. V and J are TRBV12-3 or TRBV12-4 and TRBJ2-7, with TRBD1 matching 11 bases. CDR3 length equals 16 residues. V was pared by 7 bases and J by 0 bases, with 8 bases of the junction left unmatched.

The rearrangement uses TRBV28 and TRBJ2-7, with D perhaps given as TRBD1 or TRBD2 (5 bases each). Trimming shortened V by 6 bases and J by 4 bases, and 22 bases separated the two germline ends. CDR3 length equals 16 residues. In germline, CDR1 is MDHEN, CDR2 SYDVKM. In DNA form, the CDR3 reads TGTGCCAGCAGGGGGGAGTGGTTTGGGGTTAGTTACGAGCAGTACTTC. This gives the protein CASRGEWFGVSYEQYF.

The chain employs TRBV28 and TRBJ2-7; a possible D gene is TRBD1 (6 bases). The CDR3 spans 18 residues. Germline CDR1 reads MDHEN; CDR2 reads SYDVKM. V dropped 3 bases and J dropped 7 bases, with 28 bases sitting between them. The CDR3: CASSFVKVFRGRAEEQYF. The DNA of the CDR3 is TGTGCCAGCAGTTTTGTTAAAGTTTTTAGGGGGAGAGCGGAGGAGCAGTACTTC.

This clonotype was seen many times. This chain joins TRBV5-1 and TRBJ1-5, with unresolved D. V dropped 5 bases and J dropped 4 bases, with 10 bases sitting between them. The CDR3 sequence is 13 residues long. CDR1 and CDR2 (germline): SGHRS, YFSETQ. This CDR3 is CASRTAENQPQHF. In nucleotides, the CDR3 is TGCGCCAGCAGGACGGCCGAAAATCAGCCCCAGCATTTT.

This clonotype was counted at least ten times. This chain links TRBV28 with TRBJ2-7, with a weak D call TRBD2 (6 bases). This CDR3 has 15 amino acids. From germline, CDR1 is MDHEN and CDR2 SYDVKM. V was shortened by 5 bases and J by 1 base, with 15 bases between the two germline ends. CDR3 sequence reads: CASSGGRGRSYEQYF. CDR3 bases: TGTGCCAGCAGTGGGGGTCGGGGGAGGTCCTACGAGCAGTACTTC.

This clonotype was detected many times. The V and J genes are TRBV6-1 and TRBJ2-7; D remains unclear. The germline V gene has CDR1 MNHNS and CDR2 SASEGT. CDR3 length: 14 residues. The V end lost 6 bases, the J end lost 5 bases, and 17 bases lay between the germline ends. The CDR3 loop reads CASSIGGSLNEQYF. The CDR3 DNA reads as TGTGCCAGCAGCATTGGCGGTTCCCTGAACGAGCAGTACTTC.

As concerns this clonotype: This may come from a read error, since a much larger clone is one base off. The V and J genes are TRBV2 and TRBJ1-1; 9 positions agree with TRBD1. This CDR3 region has 14 residues. Germline loops: CDR1 SNHLY, CDR2 FYNNEI. In nucleotides, the CDR3 is TGTGCCAGACAAACCCGGGACAGGGATATTGAAGCTTGCTTT. This encodes CARQTRDRDIEACF.

This clonotype was detected only a few times. This may be a read error, as it is one base from a much larger clone. The CDR3 end shows no conserved phenylalanine or tryptophan, and so a read error is likely. The chain has TRBV2 and TRBJ1-3, with D possibly matching TRBD1 (5 bases). This CDR3 spans 13 amino acids. V lost 6 bases and J lost 4, with 10 bases in between. Germline-derived CDR1 and CDR2 are SNHLY and FYNNEI. CDR3 amino acids: CASREDTGNTIYL. CDR3 nucleotide sequence: TGTGCCAGCAGGGAGGACACCGGAAACACCATATATTTG.

The table lists this clonotype with many counts. The chain recombines TRBV2 with TRBJ2-5, with D tentatively TRBD2 (6 bases). Trimming stripped 6 bases from V and 5 bases from J, with 19 bases between. Per germline, CDR1 SNHLY and CDR2 FYNNEI. This CDR3 region has 15 residues. The CDR3 sequence is CASSTDLTSPETQYF. The CDR3 bases are TGTGCCAGCAGCACCGACCTGACTAGTCCGGAGACCCAGTACTTC.